These 18 T cell receptor beta chains were sequenced from one sample in a study of cytomegalovirus exposure and HLA in healthy donors. Primers included in the PCR were 60 Vbeta and 13 Jbeta primers. Here immunoSEQ multiplex PCR was the method, and the copy in TCRdb shows in-frame clones only, minus some. The sample lists 100,000 or so clones, about 76% occurring once. Sample: PBMCs. The receptors shown here come from a woman aged 35 to 49 in good health and CMV-seronegative.

V gene TRBV29-1 combines with J gene TRBJ1-5, with a possible D match to TRBD1 (5 bases). CDR1 and CDR2 from the germline V gene are SQVTM and ANQGSEA. Between the trimmed V and J ends, which lost 5 bases and 2 bases, there was a span of 25 bases. This CDR3 has 18 amino acids. The CDR3 here is CSVNTPGVPINCNQPQHF. CDR3 in DNA: TGCAGCGTTAACACCCCGGGGGTCCCCATTAATTGCAATCAGCCCCAGCATTTT.

This chain connects TRBV5-1 to TRBJ2-7; D perhaps matches TRBD1 (5 bases). Germline lookup yields CDR1 SGHRS and CDR2 YFSETQ. The CDR3 loop spans 15 amino acids. Trimming pared 4 bases from V and 1 base from J, leaving 15 bases between. DNA of the CDR3: TGCGCCAGCAGCGCAGGACAAACTTTATCCTACGAGCAGTACTTC. This encodes CASSAGQTLSYEQYF.

The chain uses TRBV5-1 and TRBJ1-5; a weak D match, TRBD1 (5 bases). This CDR3 is built from 14 residues. Germline lookup yields CDR1 SGHRS and CDR2 YFSETQ. The V and J ends lost 0 bases and 4 bases respectively, with 8 bases between them. The CDR3 is CASSLATGNQPQHF. CDR3 DNA: TGCGCCAGCAGCTTGGCCACAGGAAATCAGCCCCAGCATTTT.

The rearrangement joins TRBV11-2 to TRBJ2-1; maybe TRBD1 (5 bases). V shed 5 bases and J shed 8 bases, with 13 bases lying between them. The germline CDR1 and CDR2 sequences are SGHAT and FQNNGV. This CDR3 is built from 13 residues. The CDR3 sequence: CASSPPPGYEQFF. CDR3 in DNA: TGTGCCAGCAGCCCCCCTCCAGGGTATGAGCAGTTCTTC. The full variable domain, completed using reference TRBV11-2 and TRBJ2-1, is EAGVAQSPRYKIIEKRQSVAFWCNPISGHATLYWYQQILGQGPKLLIQFQNNGVVDDSQLPKDRFSAERLKGVDSTLKIQPAKLEDSAVYLCASSPPPGYEQFFGPGTRLTVL.

V is TRBV5-1 and J is TRBJ2-1, with D unclear. The V gene's germline CDR1 is SGHRS and CDR2 YFSETQ. The CDR3 length is 13 residues. The V gene lost 5 bases and the J gene lost 0 bases, with 6 bases spanning the gap. CDR3 nucleotide sequence: TGCGCCAGCAGTATTAGCTCCTACAATGAGCAGTTCTTC. It encodes CASSISSYNEQFF. Using reference TRBV5-1 and TRBJ2-1 for the parts outside the CDR3, the full variable domain is KAGVTQTPRYLIKTRGQQVTLSCSPISGHRSVSWYQQTPGQGLQFLFEYFSETQRNKGNFPGRFSGRQFSNSRSEMNVSTLELGDSALYLCASSISSYNEQFFGPGTRLTVL.

The CDR3 is CASTPPGLVTEAFF. CDR3 DNA sequence: TGTGCCAGCACTCCCCCTGGACTCGTCACTGAAGCTTTCTTT. The V call is TRBV14, the J call TRBJ1-1, with D uncertain. The CDR3 extends over 14 amino acids. The germline V gene encodes CDR1 SGHDN and CDR2 FVKESK. Trimming took off 7 bases at V and 4 bases at J, with 16 bases between the two ends.

CDR3: CASSLGLGIRLYF. Here the CDR3 DNA reads TGTGCCAGCAGCTTAGGCCTAGGTATACGCTTGTATTTT. The chain is built from TRBV7-9 and TRBJ2-3; D is uncertain. Germline CDR1 reads SEHNR; CDR2 reads FQNEAQ (reference sequence). The CDR3 length is 13 residues. Trimming left V 1 base short and J 14 bases short, with 16 bases between.

This rearrangement joins TRBV9 to TRBJ2-3; perhaps TRBD2 as D (6 bases). Trimming cost V 1 base and J 2 bases, with 11 bases left between them. CDR3 length equals 15 residues. The germline V gene has CDR1 SGDLS and CDR2 YYNGEE. The CDR3 nucleotides are TGTGCCAGCAGCGTATACAGCGGGTCCACAGATACGCAGTATTTT. Encoded protein: CASSVYSGSTDTQYF.

This clone was picked up one time. The chain couples TRBV5-8 to TRBJ1-2; the D is unclear. Trimming shortened V by 4 bases and J by 7 bases, and 11 bases separated the two germline ends. CDR1 is SGHTS and CDR2 is YDEGEE in the germline V gene. The CDR3 is made up of 12 amino acids. This CDR3 reads CASSPGRGGYTF. The CDR3, as DNA: TGTGCCAGCAGCCCGGGTCGTGGTGGCTACACCTTC.

A few counts support this clone. V gene TRBV7-9 combines with J gene TRBJ1-6; 10 bases align to TRBD1. With V trimmed by 5 bases and J by 7 bases, 8 bases remained unmatched. CDR3 size: 16 residues. CDR1 and CDR2 from the germline V gene are SEHNR and FQNEAQ (reference sequence). CDR3 residues: CASSQGQGFYNSPLHF. The CDR3 region has the DNA TGTGCCAGCAGCCAGGGACAGGGGTTCTACAATTCACCCCTCCACTTT.

The chain links TRBV11-2 to TRBJ1-2, with a possible D match to TRBD1 (6 bases). This CDR3 is built from 15 residues. Trimming took 1 base from V and 8 from J, leaving 17 bases between them. Germline values: CDR1 SGHAT, CDR2 FQNNGV. CDR3 sequence reads: CASSLATHRVEGYTF. The CDR3 nucleotides are TGTGCCAGCAGCTTAGCAACACACAGGGTAGAGGGCTACACCTTC.

The rearrangement joins TRBV5-1 to TRBJ2-2; D is ambiguous. The germline V gene has CDR1 SGHRS and CDR2 YFSETQ. This CDR3 has 14 amino acids. Trimming stripped 0 bases from V and 5 bases from J, with 8 bases between. The CDR3 DNA follows: TGCGCCAGCAGCTTGGCAGGTTCAACCGGGGAGCTGTTTTTT. Its translation: CASSLAGSTGELFF. Variable domain in full (rest from reference TRBV5-1 and TRBJ2-2): KAGVTQTPRYLIKTRGQQVTLSCSPISGHRSVSWYQQTPGQGLQFLFEYFSETQRNKGNFPGRFSGRQFSNSRSEMNVSTLELGDSALYLCASSLAGSTGELFFGEGSRLTVL.

The V gene is TRBV2, the J gene TRBJ1-6; D gene unclear. In germline, CDR1 is SNHLY, CDR2 FYNNEI. V lost 2 bases and J 5 bases, leaving 7 bases between the germline ends. This CDR3 contains 14 residues. CDR3 in amino acids: CASSERGDNSPLHF. In DNA form, the CDR3 reads TGTGCCAGCAGTGAACGGGGTGATAATTCACCCCTCCACTTT. The variable domain in full, completed from reference TRBV2 and TRBJ1-6, reads EPEVTQTPSHQVTQMGQEVILRCVPISNHLYFYWYRQILGQKVEFLVSFYNNEISEKSEIFDDQFSVERPDGSNFTLKIRSTKLEDSAMYFCASSERGDNSPLHFGNGTRLTVT.

This clone was recorded a few times. A read error is likely, as this CDR3 ends without the conserved phenylalanine or tryptophan. The DNA is left out, because the CDR3 cannot be placed on it with certainty; the CDR3 is given as TCRdb lists it. The chain has TRBV29-1 and TRBJ1-2; TRBD1, the table's D call, was not compared with the DNA. From germline, CDR1 is SQVTM and CDR2 ANQGSEA. The CDR3 spans 12 amino acids, including both terminal residues. CDR3 residues: CSVSQGTYGYTV.

On this clone itself: An end of the junction differs from the germline gene, which may be a read error. The V and J genes are TRBV7-7 and TRBJ1-1, with D perhaps matching TRBD1 (6 bases). Germline V gene sequence: CDR1 SSHAT, CDR2 FNYEAQ (reference sequence). The CDR3 contains 13 residues. DNA of the CDR3: TGTGCTAGCAGCTTAGCGCTAGGGGGTGAAGCTTTCTTT. This encodes CASSLALGGEAFF.

The DNA of the CDR3 is TGTGCCAGCAGCTCAGGACTCGAGCAGTACTTC. It is translated as CASSSGLEQYF. The J gene is TRBJ2-7, the V gene TRBV7-2; a weak D match, TRBD2 (5 bases). Trimming took off 4 bases at V and 6 bases at J, with 7 bases between the two ends. Germline V gives CDR1 SGHTA, CDR2 FQGNSA. This CDR3 comprises 11 residues.

The chain recombines TRBV7-2 with TRBJ1-6; 10 bases are shared with TRBD1. CDR3 length equals 13 residues. Germline V gene sequence: CDR1 SGHTA, CDR2 FQGNSA. Trimming removed 4 bases from V and 17 bases from J; junction bases left unmatched: 8. Here the CDR3 reads CASSSRDRGRVHF. DNA of the CDR3: TGTGCCAGCAGCTCCCGGGACAGGGGAAGGGTCCACTTT.

The chain joins TRBV27 to TRBJ1-1; the match to TRBD1 covers 7 bases. Trimming cost V 0 bases and J 2 bases; bases outside gene matches: 6. CDR3 length equals 16 residues. Germline loops: CDR1 MNHEY, CDR2 SMNVEV (reference sequence). CDR3 residues: CASSLSPQGHNTEAFF. The CDR3 DNA is TGTGCCAGCAGTTTATCGCCACAGGGGCACAACACTGAAGCTTTCTTT.